This T cell receptor (beta chain) came from a study of identifying expanded T cells in peripheral blood. Findings and caveats of the study: Roughly two-week clone count variance significantly increased as total template count grew.

The sample holds a few counts of this clone. Its antigen is not known. Sequenced by immunoSEQ multiplex PCR; TCRdb stores in-frame clones only, minus some. Of about 100,000 clones in the sample, 87% were seen once. The V end lost 3 bases, the J end lost 6 bases, and 10 bases lay between the germline ends. The length of the CDR3 is 13 residues. Germline values: CDR1 SNHLY, CDR2 FYNNEI. No infections or other immune events were documented during collection. The sequencing sample was made of blood. The sequence came from a person between 18 and 70 years old in good health. V is TRBV2 and J is TRBJ2-3; possible D gene TRBD2, 5 bases. CDR3 amino acids: CASSDQRGDTQYF. DNA for the CDR3: TGTGCCAGCAGTGACCAGCGCGGGGATACGCAGTATTTT.